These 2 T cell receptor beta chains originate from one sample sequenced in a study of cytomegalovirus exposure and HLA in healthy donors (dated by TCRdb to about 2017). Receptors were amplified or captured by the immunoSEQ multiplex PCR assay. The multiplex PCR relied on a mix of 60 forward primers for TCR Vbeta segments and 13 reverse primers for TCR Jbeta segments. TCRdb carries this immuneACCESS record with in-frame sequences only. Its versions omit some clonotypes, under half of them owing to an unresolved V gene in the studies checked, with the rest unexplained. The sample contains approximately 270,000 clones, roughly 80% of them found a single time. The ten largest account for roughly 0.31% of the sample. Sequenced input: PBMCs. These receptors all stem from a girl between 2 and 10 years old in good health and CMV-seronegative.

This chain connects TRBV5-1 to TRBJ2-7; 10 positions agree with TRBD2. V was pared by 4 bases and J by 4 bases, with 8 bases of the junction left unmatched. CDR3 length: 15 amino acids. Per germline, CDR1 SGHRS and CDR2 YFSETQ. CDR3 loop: CASSQLAGDEYEQYF. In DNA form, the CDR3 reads TGCGCCAGCAGCCAGCTAGCGGGAGATGAATACGAGCAGTACTTC.

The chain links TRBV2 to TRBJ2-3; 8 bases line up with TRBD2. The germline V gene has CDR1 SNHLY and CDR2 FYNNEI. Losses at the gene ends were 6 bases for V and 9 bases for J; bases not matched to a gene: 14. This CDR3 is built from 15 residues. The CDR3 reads CASSFYSGTVGTQYF. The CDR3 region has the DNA TGTGCCAGCAGCTTCTATAGCGGGACGGTTGGCACGCAGTATTTT.